These 28 T cell receptor beta chains originate from one sample sequenced in a study of T cell repertoires in cytomegalovirus infection. TCRdb called the reads again in MiXCR, with one record for every CDR3 protein. This table has about 110,000 distinct CDR3 sequences, around 28% appearing once. Their cognate antigens are unknown. The source was CD8+ T cells from cultured PBMCs, collected from culture after CMV antigen stimulation. These receptors were taken from a human donor in good health (CMV status not recorded). Some clones in this sample may be carry-over from other donors' samples.

The V gene is TRBV9, the J gene TRBJ2-3; D could derive from TRBD1 or TRBD2 (5 bases each). Germline CDR1 reads SGDLS; CDR2 reads YYNGEE. The V gene lost 4 bases and the J gene lost 4 bases, with 13 bases spanning the gap. The length of the CDR3 is 14 residues. CDR3 in DNA: TGTGCCAGCAGCCCGGTCGGGGCAGCAGATACGCAGTATTTT. Translated: CASSPVGAADTQYF.

This clonotype was observed a few times. The chain combines TRBV20-1 with TRBJ1-1; D may be TRBD1 (5 bases). V was trimmed by 6 bases and J by 3 bases, leaving 11 bases between them. The CDR3 length is 12 residues. Germline V gene data show CDR1 as DFQATT and CDR2 as SNEGSKA (reference sequence). The CDR3 spells CSAAGGDTEAFF. CDR3 sequence (DNA): TGCAGTGCCGCAGGAGGGGACACTGAAGCTTTCTTT.

This clonotype came up a few times. The rearrangement uses TRBV20-1 and TRBJ2-1; D may correspond to TRBD1 or TRBD2 (7 bases each). The length of the CDR3 is 13 residues. V was trimmed by 6 bases and J by 6 bases, leaving 15 bases between them. Per germline, CDR1 DFQATT and CDR2 SNEGSKA (reference sequence). CDR3 residues: CSAVGGGTNEQFF. CDR3 nucleotides: TGCAGTGCCGTGGGAGGGGGCACCAATGAGCAGTTCTTC.

The chain combines TRBV6-6 with TRBJ2-3, with D possibly matching TRBD1 (6 bases). This CDR3 has 18 amino acids. Germline lookup yields CDR1 MNHNY and CDR2 SVGAGI (reference sequence). V lost 2 bases, J lost 0 bases, and 18 bases lay in between. CDR3 loop: CASSYRIRQALSTDTQYF. CDR3 DNA sequence: TGTGCCAGCAGTTACCGTATCAGACAGGCCCTTAGCACAGATACGCAGTATTTT.

This chain uses TRBV4-1 with TRBJ1-1, with 11 bases identical to TRBD1. In germline, CDR1 is MGHRA, CDR2 YSYEKL. The CDR3 extends over 15 amino acids. The V segment lost 5 bases and the J segment 4 bases; nucleotides outside the gene matches: 6. DNA of the CDR3: TGCGCCAGCAGCACCCCCGGGACAGGGGGCACTGAAGCTTTCTTT. As protein: CASSTPGTGGTEAFF.

The chain uses TRBV5-1 and TRBJ1-4; D uncertain. This CDR3 region has 11 residues. Trimming left V 7 bases short and J 8 bases short, with 9 bases between. In germline, CDR1 is SGHRS, CDR2 YFSETQ. The CDR3 region is CASRNEEKLFF. The DNA for the CDR3 is TGCGCCAGCCGAAACGAGGAAAAACTGTTTTTT.

This clonotype occurred many times. The V call is TRBV7-3, the J call TRBJ2-3, with 8 bases lining up with TRBD1. The CDR3 has 15 residues. The germline V gene has CDR1 SGHTA and CDR2 FQGTGA. V trimming: 0 bases; J trimming: 4 bases; junction bases outside the gene matches: 3. The DNA of the CDR3 is TGTGCCAGCAGCTTAACCCAGGGGGCGTCAGATACGCAGTATTTT. Residues: CASSLTQGASDTQYF.

The rearrangement uses TRBV7-2 and TRBJ2-5; D may correspond to TRBD1 or TRBD2 (5 bases each). Germline CDR1 and CDR2: SGHTA and FQGNSA. V lost 5 bases and J 7 bases, leaving 11 bases between the germline ends. This CDR3 region has 12 residues. This CDR3 is CASSPGRATQYF. The CDR3 DNA sequence: TGTGCCAGCAGCCCAGGGCGGGCGACCCAGTACTTC.

This clonotype came up a few times. V is TRBV28 and J is TRBJ2-3, with a tentative D call TRBD1 (7 bases). In germline, CDR1 is MDHEN, CDR2 SYDVKM. CDR3 length: 14 residues. Between the trimmed V and J ends, which lost 7 bases and 4 bases, there was a span of 15 bases. The CDR3 here is CASTLGRGADTQYF. For the CDR3, the DNA is TGTGCCAGCACCCTCGGCAGGGGGGCAGATACGCAGTATTTT.

This clonotype was picked up many times. The gene calls are TRBV10-2 and TRBJ2-1, with 14 bases matching TRBD2. CDR1 and CDR2 (germline): WSHSY, SAAADI. CDR3 length: 17 residues. Losses at the gene ends were 8 bases for V and 3 bases for J; bases not matched to a gene: 9. Here the CDR3 reads CASEGTSGGEVYNEQFF. The CDR3 DNA is TGCGCCAGCGAGGGGACTAGCGGGGGTGAGGTCTACAATGAGCAGTTCTTC.

This clonotype was seen more than once but under ten times. The J gene is TRBJ1-6, the V gene TRBV28; 9 bases are a match to TRBD1. Per the germline V gene, CDR1 is MDHEN and CDR2 is SYDVKM. CDR3 size: 13 residues. The ends lost 3 bases at V and 18 bases at J; junction bases unmatched: 9. The CDR3 nucleotides are TGTGCCAGCAGTTTTCGCGGGACAGGGAGATCCCACTTT. Its translation: CASSFRGTGRSHF.

This clonotype was detected only a few times. This chain joins TRBV7-9 and TRBJ1-2; 7 nucleotides align to TRBD1. Per germline, CDR1 SEHNR and CDR2 FQNEAQ (reference sequence). CDR3 size: 17 residues. Trimming at V came to 6 bases and at J to 7 bases, leaving 20 bases not matched to a gene. The DNA of the CDR3 is TGTGCCAGCAGATTTCCCGGGACAGTTTCGCCGCCCGGTGGCTACACCTTC. This translates into CASRFPGTVSPPGGYTF.

The genes are TRBV24-1 and TRBJ1-1; 7 positions match TRBD1. Germline loops: CDR1 KGHDR, CDR2 SFDVKD. Trimming cost V 3 bases and J 5 bases; bases outside gene matches: 5. The CDR3 consists of 14 residues. CDR3 sequence: CATSDRQGGTEAFF. DNA for the CDR3: TGTGCCACCAGTGATCGACAGGGTGGTACTGAAGCTTTCTTT.

This clonotype appeared many times. This chain connects TRBV7-2 to TRBJ2-1, with D perhaps TRBD1 (6 bases). The germline gives CDR1 SGHTA, CDR2 FQGNSA. This CDR3 has 15 amino acids. Trimming pared 4 bases from V and 4 bases from J, leaving 14 bases between. The chain's CDR3 is CASSSQPGQYNEQFF. The DNA of the CDR3 is TGTGCCAGCAGCTCTCAACCCGGACAGTACAATGAGCAGTTCTTC.

This clonotype was recorded many times. The CDR3 region is CASGVTSPLTYYEQYF. Here the CDR3 DNA reads TGTGCCAGCGGGGTGACTAGTCCTTTAACCTACTACGAGCAGTACTTC. The V call is TRBV12-3 or TRBV12-4, the J call TRBJ2-7; D is possibly TRBD2 (6 bases). CDR3 length equals 16 residues. V lost 8 bases and J 3 bases, leaving 23 bases between the germline ends.

The chain has TRBV7-9 and TRBJ2-7; 8 bases are a match to TRBD2. The CDR3 sequence is 17 residues long. V gave up 4 bases and J gave up 1 base; unmatched junction bases: 12. CDR1 is SEHNR, CDR2 FQNEAQ, per germline (reference sequence). In nucleotides, the CDR3 is TGTGCCAGCAGCTCGAGCCGCGGGGGGCTTTCATCCTACGAGCAGTACTTC. This sequence encodes CASSSSRGGLSSYEQYF. The full variable domain, with the rest looked up from reference TRBV7-9 and TRBJ2-7, is DTGVSQNPRHKITKRGQNVTFRCDPISEHNRLYWYRQTLGQGPEFLTYFQNEAQLEKSRLLSDRFSAERPKGSFSTLEIQRTEQGDSAMYLCASSSSRGGLSSYEQYFGPGTRLTVT.

This clonotype occurred a few times. The rearrangement uses TRBV20-1 and TRBJ2-3; tentatively, D is TRBD2 (5 bases). V shed 0 bases and J shed 5 bases, with 9 bases lying between them. The CDR3 covers 13 residues. Germline V gene sequence: CDR1 DFQATT, CDR2 SNEGSKA (reference sequence). CDR3 in amino acids: CSAREGSRDTQYF. For the CDR3, the DNA is TGCAGTGCTAGAGAAGGGAGTCGAGATACGCAGTATTTT.

This clonotype was picked up a small number of times. CDR3 sequence (DNA): TGTGCCAGCAGTTTGGGGGGGCCAGGTGAGCAGTTCTTC. As protein: CASSLGGPGEQFF. This sequence joins TRBV6-5 and TRBJ2-1; possibly TRBD2 for D (7 bases). Looked up from germline, CDR1 is MNHEY and CDR2 is SVGAGI. The CDR3 contains 13 residues. V lost 4 bases and J lost 9, with 13 bases in between.

Many counts were recorded for this clonotype. The V call is TRBV19, the J call TRBJ1-5; no firm D call. The CDR3 has 12 amino acids. Trimming removed 8 bases at V and 4 bases at J, with 9 bases between. Germline lookup yields CDR1 LNHDA and CDR2 SQIVND (reference sequence). The CDR3 sequence is CASSSGNQPQHF. CDR3 sequence (DNA): TGTGCCAGTTCGTCGGGGAATCAGCCCCAGCATTTT.

There are a few counts of this clonotype. CDR3 protein: CASSLRGGGEGDTQYF. Here the CDR3 DNA reads TGTGCCAGCAGCTTACGGGGCGGGGGGGAAGGAGATACGCAGTATTTT. The gene calls are TRBV7-3 and TRBJ2-3, with 9 positions matching TRBD2. This CDR3 comprises 16 residues. The V gene end was trimmed by 2 bases and the J gene end by 5 bases; junction bases not matched to a gene: 8. Germline assignment: CDR1 SGHTA and CDR2 FQGTGA.

A few counts support this clonotype. The V and J genes are TRBV6-5 and TRBJ2-1; 14 nucleotides align to TRBD2. Germline-derived CDR1 and CDR2 are MNHEY and SVGAGI. There are 17 residues in the CDR3. Trimming removed 2 bases from V and 3 bases from J; junction bases left unmatched: 3. DNA for the CDR3: TGTGCCAGCAGTTACGGGACTAGCGGGGGAATCTACAATGAGCAGTTCTTC. This encodes CASSYGTSGGIYNEQFF.

This clonotype was detected a few times. The CDR3 DNA is TGTGCCAGCAGCTTTCCGGGACAGGGGGCTGGTAATGAAAAACTGTTTTTT. Protein product: CASSFPGQGAGNEKLFF. This chain joins TRBV7-8 and TRBJ1-4, with 12 bases lining up with TRBD1. Germline lookup yields CDR1 SGHVS and CDR2 FQNEAQ. Germline trimming cut 3 bases from V and 4 bases from J; bases unmatched to any gene: 6. This CDR3 has 17 residues.

This clonotype was detected only a few times. The gene calls are TRBV6-1 and TRBJ2-6; D is ambiguous. Germline V lookup: CDR1 MNHNS, CDR2 SASEGT. The V end was cut by 3 bases, the J end by 6 bases, with 15 bases between. The CDR3 length is 16 residues. In DNA form, the CDR3 reads TGTGCCAGCAGTGACGAAGACCTCCTTGCGGCCAACGTCCTGACTTTC. As protein: CASSDEDLLAANVLTF.

There are a few counts of this clonotype. The gene calls are TRBV2 and TRBJ1-6, with D unclear. The germline V gene has CDR1 SNHLY and CDR2 FYNNEI. The CDR3 sequence is 15 residues long. Trimming took 6 bases from V and 0 from J, leaving 9 bases between them. CDR3 sequence (DNA): TGTGCCAGCAGAGACTGGAGCTCCTATAATTCACCCCTCCACTTT. Translated: CASRDWSSYNSPLHF.

In DNA, the CDR3 is TGCGCCAGCAGCCAAGATTGGGGGGGATCTTCCTCGCAGTATTTT. Amino acid sequence: CASSQDWGGSSSQYF. J is TRBJ2-3 and V is TRBV4-1; 7 bases match TRBD2. CDR1 and CDR2 from the germline V gene are MGHRA and YSYEKL. The CDR3 runs to 15 residues. J gave up 10 bases and V 0 bases, and 10 bases lay outside the gene matches.

This clonotype has just a few counts. The V call is TRBV7-9, the J call TRBJ2-5; 11 nucleotides agree with TRBD1. Germline V gene sequence: CDR1 SEHNR, CDR2 FQNEAQ (reference sequence). The V and J ends lost 5 bases and 1 base, in that order; junction bases with no gene match: 3. The CDR3 runs 15 residues. CDR3 sequence (DNA): TGTGCCAGCAGCCTAGGACAGGGGGCCCAAGAGACCCAGTACTTC. Its protein is CASSLGQGAQETQYF. The full variable domain, completed using reference TRBV7-9 and TRBJ2-5, is DTGVSQNPRHKITKRGQNVTFRCDPISEHNRLYWYRQTLGQGPEFLTYFQNEAQLEKSRLLSDRFSAERPKGSFSTLEIQRTEQGDSAMYLCASSLGQGAQETQYFGPGTRLLVL.

This clonotype was picked up one time. This sequence joins TRBV2 and TRBJ1-2, with D perhaps matching TRBD1 (5 bases). The length of the CDR3 is 13 residues. With 6 bases removed from V and 8 bases from J, the gap between germline ends came to 16 bases. Germline V gene sequence: CDR1 SNHLY, CDR2 FYNNEI. CDR3 bases: TGTGCCAGCAGGACCGGGACGCTCGACGGCTACACCTTC. Its protein is CASRTGTLDGYTF.

Of note for this clonotype: This may be a read error, as it is one base from a much larger clone. The J gene is TRBJ2-3, the V gene TRBV7-9; TRBD2 matches at 9 bases. This CDR3 contains 18 residues. Germline lookup yields CDR1 SEHNR and CDR2 FQNEAQ (reference sequence). The chain's CDR3 is CTSSPAGGPIRSTDTQYF. The CDR3 region has the DNA TGTACCAGCAGCCCCGCGGGGGGGCCTATCCGTAGCACAGATACGCAGTATTTT.